This T cell receptor beta chain stems from a study of T cells in Graves' hyperthyroidism and ophthalmopathy (dated by TCRdb to the late 2010s). With regard to the full study: Peripheral blood samples were taken at initial diagnosis, before any treatment was given. A discovery cohort of about 96 patients, 43 with Graves' ophthalmopathy and 55 to 60 with stable Graves' hyperthyroidism, was used to find distinguishing TCR V-J signatures. Prospective prediction of ophthalmopathy was tested in an independent validation cohort consisting of 18 hyperthyroidism patients and 15 or so patients who later progressed to ophthalmopathy. The 100 or so discovery patients were randomly split 7:3 into training and test sets. In about 6 Graves' hyperthyroidism patients, the study also compared T-cell repertoires from thyroid tissue with T-cell repertoires from blood. Once sampling was done, hyperthyroidism patients were given methimazole at a starting dose of 30 mg daily, whereas ophthalmopathy patients were given high-dose intravenous methylprednisolone. TCR Vbeta CDR3 sequencing of some 140 peripheral blood samples (over 40 ophthalmopathy, roughly 74 hyperthyroidism and some 17 progressor patients) is reported in the paper.

This clonotype was found many times. Its recognized antigen is unknown. There are no base qualities to consult, and no much larger clone falls within one base. The CDR3 sequence holds 20 residues, the cysteine and phenylalanine included. Just CDR3 DNA is preserved here, 60 bases in frame from base 1. For this chain, trimming is 6 bases at the V end and 0 bases at the J end, and the number of junction bases without a gene match is 17. In the germline V gene, CDR1 corresponds to MDHEN and CDR2 to SYDVKM. Results the study describes overall, beyond this receptor: No statistical method was used to fix the sample size in advance, and group allocation was not hidden from the investigators. In validation, the model predicted progression to ophthalmopathy a median of about 6.8 months before onset, with over 55% sensitivity and 72.22% specificity. Most expanded thyroid clonotypes (frequency above 0.001) were also found in blood, which suggests that blood repertoires may mirror thyroid immune responses. Ophthalmopathy was separated from stable hyperthyroidism by a 13 V-J signature model, with approximately 90% sensitivity and 81% to 82% specificity obtained in cross-validation and 80%/75% obtained in testing.

The TCR beta CDR3 regions were amplified from RNA transcripts. The first round of RT-PCR for the TCR CDR3 was performed with the HTBI primer set and the Qiagen OneStep RT-PCR kit. A second multiplex PCR round built the libraries, followed by size selection and purification. Paired-end sequencing of the libraries was performed with 100 bp reads on an Illumina HiSeq2000. In the paper's pipeline: Raw data were processed with SOAPnuke, discarding reads with adapters, uncalled bases, mean Phred below 15, or no exact constant-primer or identifier match. COPE v1.2.5 was used to merge high-quality paired reads, and clonotypes were defined as unique nucleotide sequences. MiTCR v1.1 was used to align clonotypes to the IMGT TRBV, TRBD and TRBJ reference segments. Only V-J combinations with frequency above 0.0001, covering approximately 99% of repertoires, were analysed. A TCS score was defined as the ratio between F50 (clonal expansion) and ExV (chaos), using BLOSUM62-based TCRdist between CDR3 peptides within each V-J. Welch's t-statistics and random forest reduced roughly 540 V-J features to 13, which were used in a naive Bayes classifier (R e1071). Starting from the raw public reads, TCRdb applied fastp trimming at Q25, assembled clones with MiXCR and retained in-frame beta chains. Each entry merges the rows of one CDR3 protein and shows their most common DNA and genes. TCRdb, not the original authors, processed these V and J calls. In this sample the table shows 350,000 or so distinct CDR3 sequences, 15% to 20% of which occur a single time. About 49% of the sample comes from the top ten.

Stable Graves' hyperthyroidism was defined as no progression to ophthalmopathy during 18 months of follow-up. Hyperthyroidism patients were aged 18 to 65 years and newly diagnosed, with disease duration of less than 2 months. Any patient with an uncontrolled infection, another autoimmune disease, pregnancy or lactation was excluded. Diagnoses relied on clinical symptoms, serum thyroxine and TRAb, thyroid ultrasound and orbital computed tomography. Ficoll-Paque density gradient centrifugation was used to isolate PBMCs from 10 ml of fresh peripheral blood. Total RNA was extracted with Trizol reagent, and quality was checked on an Agilent 2100 Bioanalyzer.

Input material: blood. This chain joins TRBV28 to TRBJ2-1, and 10 bases in between align with TRBD2. The TCR originated in a woman in her forties or fifties with Graves' hyperthyroidism. The CDR3 protein is CASSTRGRLAGVFSYNEQFF. The DNA reads as follows: TGTGCCAGCAGCACCAGGGGTAGGCTAGCGGGAGTATTCTCCTACAATGAGCAGTTCTTC.